This is a list of T cell receptor beta chains from one sample in a study of PD-1 blockade in classical Hodgkin lymphoma. Clones were sequenced by immunoSEQ multiplex PCR, and TCRdb holds only the in-frame ones, with some missing. The profile shows about 21,000 clones, under 80% of them singletons. This sample comprised peripheral blood mononuclear cells (PBMCs), obtained before the fourth cycle of nivolumab. These receptors were obtained from a human donor with classical Hodgkin lymphoma. CDR3s include the opening cysteine and the closing phenylalanine or tryptophan. A D gene is named only where the DNA matches it firmly. Not all rows give a size; the values are once, few, many and, for expanded clones, a class.

j_call d_call clone_size v_call cdr3_nt cdr3_aa
TRBJ1-3 NA NA TRBV6-5 TGTGCCAGCAGTCAATTAAGTGTAGCTGGAAACACCATATATTTT CASSQLSVAGNTIYF
TRBJ1-1 TRBD1 NA TRBV6-6 TGTGCCAGCAGGGCCGGGACAGTGAACACTGAAGCTTTCTTT CASRAGTVNTEAFF
TRBJ2-3 NA NA TRBV7-2 TGTGCCAGCAGCTTCCCGCGCCAGTATACGCAGTATTTT CASSFPRQYTQYF
TRBJ1-5 NA NA TRBV19 TGTGCCAGTAGTATGTTGGGAGGCGGTCAGCCCCAGCATTTT CASSMLGGGQPQHF
TRBJ1-1 NA NA TRBV28 TGTGCCAGCAGCTATAGTCTTTGGAGGGTCAGACAGGAACAAGCTGAAGCTTTCTTT CASSYSLWRVRQEQAEAFF
TRBJ1-2 NA NA TRBV5-3 TGTGCCAGAAGCTTAGATAGAGACCGGGTGAAGAATGGCTACACCTTC CARSLDRDRVKNGYTF
TRBJ1-6 NA once TRBV7-2 TGTGCCAGCAGCTTAGGAATGGGAATAGGCCTCCACTTT CASSLGMGIGLHF
TRBJ2-2 NA few TRBV5-1 TGCGCCAGCAGCCCCAGAGTGGGGGCCGGCACCGGGGAGCTGTTTTTT CASSPRVGAGTGELFF
TRBJ1-3 NA NA TRBV28 TGTGCCAGCTCGAGGGGGACGAGCTCTGGAAACACCATATATTTT CASSRGTSSGNTIYF
TRBJ2-1 NA NA TRBV5-4 TGTGCCAGCAGCCCCCGGACGGGGGTAAATAGTGAGCAGTTCTTC CASSPRTGVNSEQFF
TRBJ1-1 NA NA TRBV6-5 TGTGCCAGCAGTTGGGAAATGAACACTGAAGCTTTCTTT CASSWEMNTEAFF
TRBJ1-1 NA few TRBV30 TGTGCCTGGATAGTAGGGCTAGGCACTGAAGCTTTCTTT CAWIVGLGTEAFF
TRBJ2-1 NA NA TRBV5-1 TGCGCCAGCAGCTTGGGTAGACCCTACAATGAGCAGTTCTTC CASSLGRPYNEQFF
TRBJ1-1 NA NA TRBV27 TGTGCCAGCAGTTTAGCTTTTCCAGGCGGGGGCTTTAACACTGAAGCTTTCTTT CASSLAFPGGGFNTEAFF
TRBJ1-6 NA few TRBV6-5 TGTGCCAGCAGTTACTCCTCCCGGATTAATTCACCCCTCCACTTT CASSYSSRINSPLHF
TRBJ2-1 TRBD2 NA TRBV9 TGTGCCAGCAGCCCAGGGACTAGCGGTAGTGGGGGTGAGCAGTTCTTC CASSPGTSGSGGEQFF
TRBJ2-1 NA NA TRBV19 TGTGCCAGTAGTATCTATGGGAATGAGCAGTTCTTC CASSIYGNEQFF
TRBJ2-1 TRBD2 NA TRBV5-8 TGTGCCAGCAGCCGGGACTACAACAATGAGCAGTTCTTC CASSRDYNNEQFF
TRBJ1-1 NA few TRBV10-1 TGCGCCAGCAGTGAAGACGTCTTCACTGAAGCTTTCTTT CASSEDVFTEAFF
TRBJ1-2 NA few TRBV19 TGTGCCAGTAGTAATACAGGGCCGGTCAACTATGGCTACACCTTC CASSNTGPVNYGYTF
TRBJ2-3 NA NA TRBV6-1 TGTGCCAGCAGTGAAGTGGGCCCCGGGCCCACTAGCACAGATACGCAGTATTTT CASSEVGPGPTSTDTQYF
TRBJ2-2 NA NA TRBV30 TGTGCCTGGAGTGTACCGTCTCCGAACACCGGGGAGCTGTTTTTT CAWSVPSPNTGELFF
TRBJ2-1 TRBD1 NA TRBV7-2 TGTGCCAGCAGCCCACACAGGGGGCTGGGGGAGCAGTTCTTC CASSPHRGLGEQFF
TRBJ2-7 NA NA TRBV30 TGTGCCTGGAATCGCCCCTCCTACGAGCAGTACTTC CAWNRPSYEQYF
TRBJ1-1 NA NA TRBV29-1 TGCAGCGCCTTTAACACTGAAGCTTTCTTT CSAFNTEAFF
TRBJ1-5 TRBD1 NA TRBV6-1 TGTGCCAGCAGTGAATACACAGGGGGCCTTAATCAGCCCCAGCATTTT CASSEYTGGLNQPQHF
TRBJ1-1 NA few TRBV6-5 TGTGCCACGGCGCGGGCGGGGGTGAACACTGAAGCTTTCTTT CATARAGVNTEAFF
TRBJ1-1 TRBD1 NA TRBV19 TGTGCCAGTAGTACCTCAGGGGGCGCATTGAACACTGAAGCTTTCTTT CASSTSGGALNTEAFF